This T cell receptor (beta chain) was obtained from a study of blood T cell repertoires in COVID-19. Participants were placed into cohorts based on the clinical history they reported. The recovered donors of Cohort 3 showed two negative PCRs, clearance, or symptom resolution. The protocol was immunoSEQ multiplex PCR, while the TCRdb copy is restricted to in-frame clones and leaves out a portion. The profile shows about 180,000 clones, about nine tenths of them singletons. V was shortened by 4 bases and J by 0 bases, with 8 bases between the two germline ends. This CDR3 has 15 residues. Germline V gene data show CDR1 as SGHDT and CDR2 as YYEEEE.

The chain couples TRBV5-6 to TRBJ1-6; D gene ambiguous. Material for sequencing was PBMCs or T cells enriched from blood (not recorded which). This sequence originates from a woman between 18 and 30 years old who had recovered from COVID-19. The CDR3 sequence: CASSRQSSYNSPLHF. The CDR3 region has the DNA TGTGCCAGCAGCCGACAAAGCTCCTATAATTCACCCCTCCACTTT.